These 4 T cell receptor beta chains share one sample of origin, sequenced in a study of T cells in localized non-small cell lung cancer. Repertoires were generated with immunoSEQ multiplex PCR, while TCRdb's copy carries only in-frame clones and drops some. The sample lists tens of thousands of clones, approximately 86% occurring once. Sequencing used peripheral blood, obtained before any cancer treatment. Receptor source: a man aged 18 to 49 with stage I lung adenocarcinoma.

This clone occurred a few times. The rearrangement uses TRBV6-6 and TRBJ1-2; D is ambiguous. This CDR3 contains 11 residues. Per germline, CDR1 MNHNY and CDR2 SVGAGI (reference sequence). V lost 5 bases, J lost 8 bases, and 9 bases lay in between. CDR3 DNA sequence: TGTGCCAGCAGTGGACGAGGCGGCTACACCTTC. This codes for CASSGRGGYTF.

The V call is TRBV19, the J call TRBJ2-1; D unclear. Trimming removed 3 bases at V and 1 base at J, with 7 bases between. The CDR3 is made up of 14 amino acids. Germline loops: CDR1 LNHDA, CDR2 SQIVND (reference sequence). The CDR3 DNA follows: TGTGCCAGTAGTATCGGCGGTTCCTACAATGAGCAGTTCTTC. It codes for CASSIGGSYNEQFF.

The sample holds one count of this clone. This rearrangement joins TRBV6-5 to TRBJ1-1; D is undetermined. CDR1 is MNHEY, CDR2 SVGAGI, per germline. This CDR3 is built from 13 residues. Trimming left V 6 bases short and J 5 bases short, with 13 bases between. CDR3 nucleotide sequence: TGTGCCAGCAGCCTCCTCCCCCGGACTGAAGCTTTCTTT. It codes for CASSLLPRTEAFF.

This clone was counted a single time. The chain couples TRBV5-4 to TRBJ2-2; possible D gene TRBD2, 5 bases. The ends were cut back, 1 base at V and 2 bases at J, with 9 bases in the middle. The CDR3 contains 15 residues. In germline, CDR1 is SGHNT, CDR2 YYREEE (reference sequence). CDR3 coding DNA: TGTGCCAGCAGCTTGTTCGGGGTTAACACCGGGGAGCTGTTTTTT. Its translation: CASSLFGVNTGELFF. The variable domain in full, completed from reference TRBV5-4 and TRBJ2-2, reads ETGVTQSPTHLIKTRGQQVTLRCSSQSGHNTVSWYQQALGQGPQFIFQYYREEENGRGNFPPRFSGLQFPNYSSELNVNALELDDSALYLCASSLFGVNTGELFFGEGSRLTVL.